The 26 T cell receptor beta chains presented below share a single source sample, sequenced in a study of shared clonotypes between healthy human individuals. Repertoires were generated with immunoSEQ multiplex PCR, while TCRdb's copy carries only in-frame clones and drops some. The sample carries around 1 million clones, around 80% recorded once. The sample consisted of memory CD4+ T cells sorted from blood. Described subset: CD45RA-negative fraction. The receptors come from a man between 18 and 29 years old in good health.

This clone was seen once. The chain recombines TRBV9 with TRBJ2-5; D possibly corresponds to TRBD2 (7 bases). Trimming shortened V by 4 bases and J by 4 bases, and 17 bases separated the two germline ends. Germline loops: CDR1 SGDLS, CDR2 YYNGEE. CDR3 length: 15 amino acids. The CDR3 DNA sequence: TGTGCCAGCAGCCGGGGGGCTTCAGAACGAGAGACCCAGTACTTC. It translates to CASSRGASERETQYF.

This clone was seen a single time. Other DNA sequences of this sample code for an identical CDR3. The V call is TRBV7-2, the J call TRBJ2-7; 7 bases map to TRBD1. V was clipped by 5 bases and J by 3 bases; unmatched bases: 1. The CDR3 has 12 residues. Germline-derived CDR1 and CDR2 are SGHTA and FQGNSA. The CDR3 here is CASSRQGYEQYF. CDR3 nucleotide sequence: TGTGCCAGCAGCCGACAGGGCTACGAGCAGTACTTC.

In its sample, this clone was seen a few times. CDR3 region: CAIAGTGQETQYF. In nucleotides, the CDR3 is TGTGCCATTGCCGGGACAGGGCAAGAGACCCAGTACTTC. This chain connects TRBV10-3 to TRBJ2-5; TRBD1 aligns across 9 bases. The junction had 4 bases not matched to a gene; V was cut back by 9 bases and J by 2 bases. The CDR3 sequence is 13 residues long. Germline V gene sequence: CDR1 ENHRY, CDR2 SYGVKD.

The chain recombines TRBV5-5 with TRBJ2-5; no reliable D call. Germline CDR1 and CDR2: SGHKS and YYEKEE (reference sequence). The CDR3 contains 15 residues. The ends were cut back, 0 bases at V and 5 bases at J, with 14 bases in the middle. The CDR3: CASSLDSSPRETQYF. CDR3 in DNA: TGTGCCAGCAGCTTGGATAGTAGCCCACGGGAGACCCAGTACTTC.

In its sample, this clone was seen many times. J is TRBJ1-3 and V is TRBV9; TRBD1 matches 12 bases. This CDR3 is 17 amino acids long. Germline V gene sequence: CDR1 SGDLS, CDR2 YYNGEE. With 3 bases clipped from V and 4 bases from J, the junction kept 8 bases outside the gene matches. DNA for the CDR3: TGTGCCAGCAGCGCCTCCGGGACAGGGGGCACCGGAAACACCATATATTTT. Translated, it gives CASSASGTGGTGNTIYF.

The CDR3 protein is CASSQTRRARGEQFF. DNA of the CDR3: TGCGCCAGCAGCCAGACTAGACGGGCTCGGGGGGAGCAGTTCTTC. The chain couples TRBV4-1 to TRBJ2-1, with D possibly TRBD2 on 6 matching bases. Germline-derived CDR1 and CDR2 are MGHRA and YSYEKL. V lost 3 bases to trimming and J lost 10 bases, with 19 bases between them. The CDR3 has 15 residues.

This chain connects TRBV9 to TRBJ2-7; 9 bases are a match to TRBD2. The V segment lost 2 bases and the J segment 6 bases; nucleotides outside the gene matches: 6. Germline CDR1 is SGDLS and CDR2 is YYNGEE. The CDR3 has 14 residues. Here the CDR3 reads CASSVGSGRAEQYF. CDR3 nucleotides: TGTGCCAGCAGCGTCGGTAGCGGGAGAGCCGAGCAGTACTTC.

This clone was seen a few times. V and J are TRBV10-1 and TRBJ1-6; D possibly corresponds to TRBD1 (5 bases). Germline lookup yields CDR1 WNHNN and CDR2 SYGVQD (reference sequence). This CDR3 spans 15 amino acids. V was shortened by 0 bases and J by 7 bases, with 10 bases between the two germline ends. The CDR3 sequence: CASSESRGNNSPLHF. The CDR3 region has the DNA TGCGCCAGCAGTGAGTCCCGGGGGAACAATTCACCCCTCCACTTT.

Worth noting for this clone: The identical CDR3 is also encoded by other nucleotide sequences in the sample. The chain combines TRBV18 with TRBJ2-2; D ambiguous. The CDR3 is 14 amino acids. CDR1 and CDR2 (germline): KGHSH, LQKENI. Deletions cut 0 bases from V and 0 bases from J, with 2 bases between. The CDR3, as DNA: TGTGCCAGCTCACCACCGACGAACACCGGGGAGCTGTTTTTT. This codes for CASSPPTNTGELFF.

V and J are TRBV18 and TRBJ1-3; possible D gene TRBD1, 6 bases. This CDR3 comprises 14 residues. Germline-derived CDR1 and CDR2 are KGHSH and LQKENI. V dropped 3 bases and J dropped 9 bases, with 15 bases sitting between them. The CDR3 loop reads CASSPSRTEGTIYF. Written as DNA, the CDR3 is TGTGCCAGCTCACCCTCCAGGACAGAGGGCACCATATATTTT.

J is TRBJ1-2 and V is TRBV30; tentatively, D is TRBD1 (5 bases). The CDR3 contains 15 residues. V was shortened by 5 bases and J by 8 bases, with 24 bases between the two germline ends. Germline lookup yields CDR1 GTSNPN and CDR2 SVGIG (reference sequence). CDR3 nucleotide sequence: TGTGCCTGGGTTCTACCCGACACAGGACGTTTCGGCTACACCTTC. Amino acids: CAWVLPDTGRFGYTF. Full variable domain (missing parts from reference TRBV30 and TRBJ1-2): SQTIHQWPATLVQPVGSPLSLECTVEGTSNPNLYWYRQAAGRGLQLLFYSVGIGQISSEVPQNLSASRPQDRQFILSSKKLLLSDSGFYLCAWVLPDTGRFGYTFGSGTRLTVV.

This clone was seen only once. The genes are TRBV6-1 and TRBJ2-5; the D call may be TRBD1 or TRBD2 (5 bases each). Germline V gene lookup returns CDR1 MNHNS and CDR2 SASEGT. Trimming took off 4 bases at V and 3 bases at J, with 15 bases between the two ends. The CDR3 spans 15 residues. The CDR3 DNA is TGTGCCAGCAGTGGGACACGACTGGGGGAAGAGACCCAGTACTTC. Its translation is CASSGTRLGEETQYF.

The chain combines TRBV5-1 with TRBJ2-3, with 9 bases matching TRBD2. This CDR3 comprises 15 residues. Germline CDR1 SGHRS, CDR2 YFSETQ. V was clipped by 0 bases and J by 6 bases; unmatched bases: 5. This CDR3 is CASSLDGGRGDTQYF. The CDR3 DNA reads TGCGCCAGCAGCTTGGACGGCGGGAGGGGTGATACGCAGTATTTT.

V gene TRBV11-2 combines with J gene TRBJ1-5; no clear D. The CDR3 length is 15 residues. CDR1 is SGHAT, CDR2 FQNNGV, per germline. V lost 1 base to trimming and J lost 9 bases, with 16 bases between them. The CDR3 loop is CASSLGAMGYSPQHF. CDR3 nucleotides: TGTGCCAGCAGCTTAGGAGCTATGGGGTATTCGCCCCAGCATTTT.

This rearrangement joins TRBV19 to TRBJ2-7; D ambiguous. This CDR3 comprises 15 residues. With 5 bases removed from V and 3 bases from J, the gap between germline ends came to 17 bases. Germline CDR1 reads LNHDA; CDR2 reads SQIVND (reference sequence). The CDR3 region has the DNA TGTGCCAGTAGTGCCCTGCTGGTAGGGCACTACGAGCAGTACTTC. Residues: CASSALLVGHYEQYF. Variable domain in full (rest from reference TRBV19 and TRBJ2-7): DGGITQSPKYLFRKEGQNVTLSCEQNLNHDAMYWYRQDPGQGLRLIYYSQIVNDFQKGDIAEGYSVSREKKESFPLTVTSAQKNPTAFYLCASSALLVGHYEQYFGPGTRLTVT.

This chain uses TRBV5-4 with TRBJ2-5; no clear D gene. The CDR3 spans 12 residues. CDR1 is SGHNT, CDR2 YYREEE, per germline (reference sequence). V was clipped by 4 bases and J by 9 bases, with 13 bases between them. The CDR3 nucleotides are TGTGCCAGCAGCACCGAGACGGGCCCCCAGTACTTC. This gives the protein CASSTETGPQYF.

The genes are TRBV19 and TRBJ2-1; tentatively, D is TRBD1 or TRBD2 (6 bases each). Germline values: CDR1 LNHDA, CDR2 SQIVND (reference sequence). Deletions cut 7 bases from V and 8 bases from J, with 15 bases between. The CDR3 length is 13 residues. CDR3 sequence: CASKSTGADEQFF. The DNA for the CDR3 is TGTGCCAGTAAATCGACGGGGGCTGATGAGCAGTTCTTC.

This clone came up many times. The genes are TRBV27 and TRBJ1-4, with 8 bases that match TRBD1. The junction had 4 bases not matched to a gene; V was cut back by 3 bases and J by 7 bases. CDR1 MNHEY and CDR2 SMNVEV come from the germline V gene (reference sequence). The CDR3 sequence is 14 residues long. DNA of the CDR3: TGTGCCAGCAGTTTTCTAACAGGGGGTGAAAAACTGTTTTTT. Encoded protein: CASSFLTGGEKLFF.

The CDR3: CASGQSGNTIYF. Here the CDR3 DNA reads TGTGCCAGTGGACAGTCGGGAAACACCATATATTTT. The genes are TRBV19 and TRBJ1-3, with D tentatively TRBD1 (6 bases). The V and J ends lost 8 bases and 4 bases respectively, with 9 bases between them. The CDR3 contains 12 residues. Germline V lookup: CDR1 LNHDA, CDR2 SQIVND (reference sequence).

This chain links TRBV6-5 with TRBJ1-1, with TRBD1 matching 8 bases. CDR1 is MNHEY, CDR2 SVGAGI, per germline. The CDR3 loop spans 16 amino acids. V trimming: 6 bases; J trimming: 0 bases; junction bases outside the gene matches: 9. The CDR3 reads CASRYRGAEMNTEAFF. CDR3 DNA: TGTGCCAGCAGGTACAGGGGGGCGGAAATGAACACTGAAGCTTTCTTT.

The genes are TRBV11-2 and TRBJ2-1; 9 bases are shared with TRBD2. Germline loops: CDR1 SGHAT, CDR2 FQNNGV. The length of the CDR3 is 14 residues. The V gene end was trimmed by 3 bases and the J gene end by 6 bases; junction bases not matched to a gene: 3. Here the CDR3 DNA reads TGTGCCAGCAGCTTTACTAGCGGGCTCAATGAGCAGTTCTTC. The encoded protein is CASSFTSGLNEQFF.

The V and J genes are TRBV2 and TRBJ2-7; the match to TRBD1 covers 11 bases. With V trimmed by 2 bases and J by 2 bases, 5 bases remained unmatched. Germline V gives CDR1 SNHLY, CDR2 FYNNEI. The CDR3 spans 16 residues. Here the CDR3 DNA reads TGTGCCAGCAGTGAATCTTGGGGACAGGGGGCCTACGAGCAGTACTTC. It encodes CASSESWGQGAYEQYF.

This clone occurred a few times. CDR3 nucleotide sequence: TGTGCCTGGAGTGGCTCCTTAAGGCAGGGGCGCGTCGTTTTCTTT. Its protein product is CAWSGSLRQGRVVFF. The chain recombines TRBV30 with TRBJ1-1; D is perhaps TRBD1 (6 bases). CDR1 is GTSNPN, CDR2 SVGIG, per germline (reference sequence). V was cut by 1 base and J by 13 bases, with 25 bases left in between. This CDR3 is built from 15 residues.

This sequence joins TRBV5-8 and TRBJ1-4; D is possibly TRBD1 (5 bases). The length of the CDR3 is 15 residues. Germline V lookup: CDR1 SGHTS, CDR2 YDEGEE. The V end was cut by 4 bases, the J end by 8 bases, with 18 bases between. As DNA, the CDR3 is TGTGCCAGCAGCCCGACGGGGGTAGGGGACGAAAAACTGTTTTTT. Its translation: CASSPTGVGDEKLFF. Supplemented by reference TRBV5-8 and TRBJ1-4, the full variable domain reads EAGVTQSPTHLIKTRGQQATLRCSPISGHTSVYWYQQALGLGLQFLLWYDEGEERNRGNFPPRFSGRQFPNYSSELNVNALELEDSALYLCASSPTGVGDEKLFFGSGTQLSVL.

This clone came up once. The chain uses TRBV30 and TRBJ1-6; D remains ambiguous. Germline V gene data show CDR1 as GTSNPN and CDR2 as SVGIG (reference sequence). V gave up 2 bases and J gave up 2 bases, with 13 bases separating them. CDR3 size: 16 residues. The CDR3: CAWSSATSTYNSPLHF. The CDR3 nucleotides are TGTGCCTGGAGTTCCGCCACGTCCACCTATAATTCACCCCTCCACTTT. Complete variable domain (other parts from reference TRBV30 and TRBJ1-6): SQTIHQWPATLVQPVGSPLSLECTVEGTSNPNLYWYRQAAGRGLQLLFYSVGIGQISSEVPQNLSASRPQDRQFILSSKKLLLSDSGFYLCAWSSATSTYNSPLHFGNGTRLTVT.

In the case of this clone: Other DNA sequences in the same sample also yield this CDR3. The rearrangement links TRBV7-3 to TRBJ2-3; D possibly corresponds to TRBD2 (5 bases). Per germline, CDR1 SGHTA and CDR2 FQGTGA. Trimming left V 1 base short and J 6 bases short, with 8 bases between. CDR3 length equals 13 residues. The CDR3 DNA is TGTGCCAGCAGCTTAAGTCGAGGGGATACGCAGTATTTT. Translation gives CASSLSRGDTQYF.